Following are 26 T cell receptor beta chains from one sample sequenced in a study of CD8 T cells in Susac syndrome. RNA, at about 0.5 to 1 ug, was reverse transcribed with random hexamers. In TCRdb, the immunoSEQ multiplex PCR reads were re-called with MiXCR into one record per CDR3 protein. The sample comprises 140,000 to 150,000 distinct CDR3 sequences, 90% to 95% of which are singletons, and 0.11% rests with the top ten. The sequencing sample was made of CD4+ T cells from PBMCs. Receptors originate from a human donor with multiple sclerosis.

The rearrangement joins TRBV28 to TRBJ1-2; 8 bases map to TRBD1. V shed 8 bases, J shed 2 bases, and the junction held 16 bases outside the gene matches. The CDR3 has 17 residues. Germline V gene sequence: CDR1 MDHEN, CDR2 SYDVKM. CDR3 in amino acids: CASGYPQRQGRNYGYTF. In nucleotides, the CDR3 is TGTGCCAGCGGATACCCCCAACGACAGGGGAGGAACTATGGCTACACCTTC.

This chain uses TRBV20-1 with TRBJ2-7; the D gene is possibly TRBD2 (5 bases). The CDR3 contains 14 residues. V was clipped by 3 bases and J by 5 bases, with 17 bases between them. Germline loops: CDR1 DFQATT, CDR2 SNEGSKA (reference sequence). For the CDR3, the DNA is TGCAGTGCTAGGGGAGTAGCGAACCCCGACGAGCAGTACTTC. Translated: CSARGVANPDEQYF.

The chain combines TRBV7-6 with TRBJ2-7, with a possible D match to TRBD2 (6 bases). V lost 5 bases, J lost 0 bases, and 14 bases lay in between. Germline CDR1 reads SGHVS; CDR2 reads FNYEAQ. The CDR3 covers 15 residues. As DNA, the CDR3 is TGTGCCAGCAGCCAACTAGCTGAAAGCTCCTACGAGCAGTACTTC. Its protein product is CASSQLAESSYEQYF.

The gene calls are TRBV10-3 and TRBJ2-1; D gene uncertain. V was shortened by 4 bases and J by 4 bases, with 14 bases between the two germline ends. The germline CDR1 and CDR2 sequences are ENHRY and SYGVKD. The length of the CDR3 is 15 residues. The CDR3 region is CAISGKGVAYNEQFF. CDR3 in DNA: TGTGCCATCAGTGGGAAAGGAGTCGCATACAATGAGCAGTTCTTC.

The rearrangement uses TRBV20-1 and TRBJ1-2, with TRBD1 as a possible D gene (6 bases). Trimming pared 2 bases from V and 0 bases from J, leaving 10 bases between. CDR1 is DFQATT, CDR2 SNEGSKA, per germline (reference sequence). The CDR3 runs to 14 residues. Here the CDR3 DNA reads TGCAGTGCTAGAAGGGGGGGATCTAACTATGGCTACACCTTC. This encodes CSARRGGSNYGYTF.

The chain uses TRBV18 and TRBJ2-6; D is unclear. The CDR3 totals 16 residues. Trimming removed 1 base at V and 0 bases at J, with 7 bases between. The V gene's germline CDR1 is KGHSH and CDR2 LQKENI. The CDR3 region has the DNA TGTGCCAGCTCACCACTGCCATCCTCTGGGGCCAACGTCCTGACTTTC. Translating it yields CASSPLPSSGANVLTF.

This chain connects TRBV29-1 to TRBJ1-1; D is unclear. CDR1 is SQVTM, CDR2 ANQGSEA, per germline. The CDR3 consists of 11 residues. The germline V and J ends were trimmed by 8 bases and 5 bases, with 12 bases remaining between them. CDR3 in DNA: TGCAGCTCCAGACGGGGAACTGAAGCTTTCTTT. The encoded protein is CSSRRGTEAFF.

The rearrangement uses TRBV14 and TRBJ1-2; unclear D gene. Germline CDR1 SGHDN, CDR2 FVKESK. Trimming left V 1 base short and J 1 base short, with 4 bases between. This CDR3 is 13 amino acids long. The CDR3 DNA is TGTGCCAGCAGCCAAGTGGTTAACTATGGCTACACCTTC. This sequence encodes CASSQVVNYGYTF.

The chain recombines TRBV24-1 with TRBJ2-5, with no clear D. The V and J ends lost 4 bases and 5 bases respectively, with 7 bases between them. The germline V gene has CDR1 KGHDR and CDR2 SFDVKD. CDR3 length equals 12 residues. The CDR3 loop reads CATSDPWETQYF. As DNA, the CDR3 is TGTGCCACCAGTGACCCGTGGGAGACCCAGTACTTC.

A single count supports this clonotype. This chain connects TRBV14 to TRBJ2-1; D unresolved. The germline V and J ends were trimmed by 0 bases and 7 bases, with 13 bases remaining between them. Germline CDR1 reads SGHDN; CDR2 reads FVKESK. The CDR3 spans 15 residues. The CDR3 sequence is CASSQDRFLLNEQFF. The CDR3 DNA is TGTGCCAGCAGCCAAGATCGGTTCCTCCTTAATGAGCAGTTCTTC.

The chain's CDR3 is CASTSPAGLAGGRANEQFF. In DNA form, the CDR3 reads TGTGCCAGTACCTCCCCCGCGGGACTAGCGGGGGGGAGGGCCAATGAGCAGTTCTTC. The V call is TRBV19, the J call TRBJ2-1; 16 bases agree with TRBD2. CDR3 length equals 19 residues. Looked up from germline, CDR1 is LNHDA and CDR2 is SQIVND (reference sequence). The trim removed 7 bases at V and 6 bases at J, leaving 15 bases unmatched. The full variable domain, completed using reference TRBV19 and TRBJ2-1, is DGGITQSPKYLFRKEGQNVTLSCEQNLNHDAMYWYRQDPGQGLRLIYYSQIVNDFQKGDIAEGYSVSREKKESFPLTVTSAQKNPTAFYLCASTSPAGLAGGRANEQFFGPGTRLTVL.

The chain combines TRBV7-9 with TRBJ2-3, with TRBD2 matching over 11 bases. This CDR3 is built from 16 residues. CDR1 is SEHNR and CDR2 is FQNEAQ in the germline V gene (reference sequence). V was pared by 2 bases and J by 5 bases, with 6 bases of the junction left unmatched. CDR3 sequence reads: CASSLTLAGGKDTQYF. The CDR3 DNA sequence: TGTGCCAGCAGCTTAACTCTAGCGGGGGGAAAAGATACGCAGTATTTT.

This chain uses TRBV20-1 with TRBJ2-3, with TRBD1 matching 10 bases. V lost 6 bases to trimming and J lost 3 bases; unmatched junction nucleotides: 6. Germline CDR1 DFQATT, CDR2 SNEGSKA (reference sequence). The CDR3 covers 14 residues. CDR3 sequence reads: CSAAGQGRTDTQYF. CDR3 coding DNA: TGCAGTGCCGCGGGACAGGGGAGGACAGATACGCAGTATTTT.

V gene TRBV5-4 combines with J gene TRBJ1-1; 7 bases match TRBD1. The junction had 4 bases not matched to a gene; V was cut back by 4 bases and J by 1 base. CDR3 length equals 14 residues. Germline CDR1 is SGHNT and CDR2 is YYREEE (reference sequence). In DNA, the CDR3 is TGTGCCAGCAGCCAGGGACAGAAGAACACTGAAGCTTTCTTT. Encoded protein: CASSQGQKNTEAFF.

This chain connects TRBV12-3 or TRBV12-4 to TRBJ2-1; TRBD2 matches at 9 bases. J gave up 6 bases and V 7 bases, and 10 bases lay outside the gene matches. The CDR3 is 15 amino acids. The DNA for the CDR3 is TGTGCCAGCACCGCGACTAGCGGCGTAACCAATGAGCAGTTCTTC. Its protein product is CASTATSGVTNEQFF.

The chain couples TRBV3-1 to TRBJ1-5; D not certain. CDR3 size: 12 residues. The V end lost 1 base, the J end lost 10 bases, and 8 bases lay between the germline ends. The V gene's germline CDR1 is LGHDT and CDR2 YNNKEL (reference sequence). As DNA, the CDR3 is TGTGCCAGCAGCCAAGGTCCTCACCCCCAGCATTTT. Translating it yields CASSQGPHPQHF. The entire variable domain, with the rest obtained from reference TRBV3-1 and TRBJ1-5, is as follows: DTAVSQTPKYLVTQMGNDKSIKCEQNLGHDTMYWYKQDSKKFLKIMFSYNNKELIINETVPNRFSPKSPDKAHLNLHINSLELGDSAVYFCASSQGPHPQHFGDGTRLSIL.

The rearrangement links TRBV7-2 to TRBJ1-6; 9 bases agree with TRBD1. CDR1 SGHTA and CDR2 FQGNSA come from the germline V gene. V lost 5 bases, J lost 0 bases, and 5 bases stayed unmatched. This CDR3 spans 17 amino acids. The CDR3 loop reads CASSPGTGSSYNSPLHF. The CDR3 nucleotides read TGTGCCAGCAGCCCCGGGACAGGGAGCTCCTATAATTCACCCCTCCACTTT. Together with reference TRBV7-2 and TRBJ1-6, the CDR3 gives the full variable domain: GAGVSQSPSNKVTEKGKDVELRCDPISGHTALYWYRQSLGQGLEFLIYFQGNSAPDKSGLPSDRFSAERTGGSVSTLTIQRTQQEDSAVYLCASSPGTGSSYNSPLHFGNGTRLTVT.

The rearrangement links TRBV29-1 to TRBJ2-3; D call uncertain. Germline V lookup: CDR1 SQVTM, CDR2 ANQGSEA. Trimming took 7 bases from V and 0 from J, leaving 8 bases between them. CDR3 size: 12 residues. As DNA, the CDR3 is TGCAGCGCCAGATTTAGCACAGATACGCAGTATTTT. Protein product: CSARFSTDTQYF.

This chain links TRBV7-7 with TRBJ2-3; tentative D call: TRBD2 (6 bases). The CDR3 runs 15 residues. The germline V and J ends were trimmed by 4 bases and 2 bases, with 13 bases remaining between them. Germline assignment: CDR1 SSHAT and CDR2 FNYEAQ (reference sequence). For the CDR3, the DNA is TGTGCCAGCAGCTCAACGGGACTCTCCACAGATACGCAGTATTTT. Protein: CASSSTGLSTDTQYF.

DNA of the CDR3: TGCAGTGCTAGAGATCCGAGACAGGCGACAGATACGCAGTATTTT. This gives the protein CSARDPRQATDTQYF. The chain has TRBV20-1 and TRBJ2-3, with a tentative D call TRBD1 (6 bases). Trimming stripped 0 bases from V and 3 bases from J, with 13 bases between. Per germline, CDR1 DFQATT and CDR2 SNEGSKA (reference sequence). The CDR3 runs 15 residues.

The chain couples TRBV5-1 to TRBJ2-1, with 8 bases identical to TRBD1. V lost 0 bases and J lost 9; bases outside the gene matches: 8. CDR3 size: 15 residues. CDR1 and CDR2 (germline): SGHRS, YFSETQ. Here the CDR3 DNA reads TGCGCCAGCAGCTTGGCTCGACAGGGGAGTGGTGAGCAGTTCTTC. Encoded protein: CASSLARQGSGEQFF. The whole variable domain, remainder taken from reference TRBV5-1 and TRBJ2-1, is KAGVTQTPRYLIKTRGQQVTLSCSPISGHRSVSWYQQTPGQGLQFLFEYFSETQRNKGNFPGRFSGRQFSNSRSEMNVSTLELGDSALYLCASSLARQGSGEQFFGPGTRLTVL.

The J gene is TRBJ2-1, the V gene TRBV3-1; TRBD2 agrees at 13 bases. J gave up 5 bases and V 10 bases, and 14 bases lay outside the gene matches. The germline gives CDR1 LGHDT, CDR2 YNNKEL (reference sequence). The CDR3 spans 17 residues. The CDR3 DNA sequence: TGTGCCACGACCCGGACTAGCGGGAGAGGAGGACACAATGAGCAGTTCTTC. It yields the protein CATTRTSGRGGHNEQFF.

CDR3 coding DNA: TGTGCCAGCAGCCAGACAGGCAATCAGCCCCAGCATTTT. It translates to CASSQTGNQPQHF. V and J are TRBV6-5 and TRBJ1-5, with D possibly TRBD1 on 5 matching bases. CDR3 length equals 13 residues. Trimming pared 6 bases from V and 2 bases from J, leaving 8 bases between. The germline V gene has CDR1 MNHEY and CDR2 SVGAGI.

The chain joins TRBV7-9 to TRBJ2-5; D may correspond to TRBD1 or TRBD2 (5 bases each). V was clipped by 7 bases and J by 4 bases, with 19 bases between them. Per germline, CDR1 SEHNR and CDR2 FQNEAQ (reference sequence). The CDR3 contains 15 residues. The CDR3 region has the DNA TGTGCCAGCACTGGACCGGGGACCCTGAGAGAGACCCAGTACTTC. It codes for CASTGPGTLRETQYF.

This chain connects TRBV12-3 or TRBV12-4 to TRBJ2-6; TRBD2 is a possible D gene (6 bases). Trimming shortened V by 7 bases and J by 1 base, and 17 bases separated the two germline ends. This CDR3 is 17 amino acids long. This CDR3 is CASTNGVAGSGANVLTF. The CDR3 nucleotides read TGTGCCAGCACCAACGGGGTCGCGGGGTCTGGGGCCAACGTCCTGACTTTC.

The chain joins TRBV5-1 to TRBJ2-2, with D unclear. Germline CDR1 SGHRS, CDR2 YFSETQ. The V gene lost 0 bases and the J gene lost 5 bases, with 11 bases spanning the gap. CDR3 length: 15 amino acids. The CDR3 region is CASSLVPDTTGELFF. CDR3 DNA sequence: TGCGCCAGCAGCTTGGTCCCTGACACTACCGGGGAGCTGTTTTTT.